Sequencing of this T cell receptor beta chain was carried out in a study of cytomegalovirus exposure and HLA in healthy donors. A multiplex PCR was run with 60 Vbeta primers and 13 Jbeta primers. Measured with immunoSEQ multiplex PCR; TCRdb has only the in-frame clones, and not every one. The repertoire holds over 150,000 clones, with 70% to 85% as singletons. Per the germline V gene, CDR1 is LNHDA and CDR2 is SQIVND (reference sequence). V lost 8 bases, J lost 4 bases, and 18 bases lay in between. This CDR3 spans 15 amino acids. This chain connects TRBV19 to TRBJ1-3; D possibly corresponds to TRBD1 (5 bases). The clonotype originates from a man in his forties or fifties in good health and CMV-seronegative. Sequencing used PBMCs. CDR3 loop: CASSPQANAGNTIYF. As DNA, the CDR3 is TGTGCCAGTTCCCCACAGGCCAACGCCGGAAACACCATATATTTT. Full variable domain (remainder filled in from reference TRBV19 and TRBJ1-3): DGGITQSPKYLFRKEGQNVTLSCEQNLNHDAMYWYRQDPGQGLRLIYYSQIVNDFQKGDIAEGYSVSREKKESFPLTVTSAQKNPTAFYLCASSPQANAGNTIYFGEGSWLTVV.